These T cell receptor beta chains were read from a single sample in a study of blood T cell repertoires in COVID-19. Clones were read by immunoSEQ multiplex PCR, and TCRdb kept only the in-frame ones, dropping some. The table shows hundreds of thousands of clones, with about 86% occurring only once. Sequences were obtained from peripheral blood. These receptors all stem from a woman between 45 and 60 years old with acute or convalescent COVID-19. Both conserved end residues are part of each CDR3. The D gene is left open where the match is weak. Part of the rows lack a size; the others show once, few, many or a class for expanded clones.

D gene	J gene	V gene	clone size	CDR3 DNA	CDR3 protein
.	TRBJ1-3	TRBV6-1	.	TGTGCCAGCAGTGAATCGGAGGCCATCTCTGGAAACACCATATATTTT	CASSESEAISGNTIYF
TRBD1	TRBJ2-1	TRBV30	.	TGTGCCTGGGGTCAACTCTTACAGGGGAGCAATGAGCAGTTCTTC	CAWGQLLQGSNEQFF
TRBD2	TRBJ2-4	TRBV13	.	TGTGCCAGCCTCATTCGGCGGAGCGGGAGGGCCGCGGCCAAAAACATTCAGTACTTC	CASLIRRSGRAAAKNIQYF
TRBD1	TRBJ2-3	TRBV10-3	once	TGTGCCATCAGGACAGGGAGCACAGATACGCAGTATTTT	CAIRTGSTDTQYF
.	TRBJ1-1	TRBV2	.	TGTGCCAGCAAAAGACAGCCAACTGAAGCTTTCTTT	CASKRQPTEAFF
.	TRBJ1-5	TRBV7-9	.	TGTGCCAGCAGCTCGATGTCTCAGCAGCCCCAGCATTTT	CASSSMSQQPQHF
.	TRBJ1-2	TRBV11-2	.	TGTGCCAGCAGCTTAGGTCCCACAGGGATAGATGGCTACACCTTC	CASSLGPTGIDGYTF
.	TRBJ1-5	TRBV29-1	.	TGCAGCGTTACAGAAGGGGGAGGGAGCAATCAGCCCCAGCATTTT	CSVTEGGGSNQPQHF
TRBD1	TRBJ1-5	TRBV6-5	.	TGTGCCAGCAGTCCCCTTCAGGGGGCAGGGCAGCCCCAGCATTTT	CASSPLQGAGQPQHF
TRBD2	TRBJ2-1	TRBV11-3	.	TGTGCCAGCAGCTTCCCCCCCCAGCGGGGGGGCCATGAGCAGTTCTTC	CASSFPPQRGGHEQFF
TRBD2	TRBJ2-2	TRBV10-1	.	TGCGCCAGCAGCCCGGGACTAGCGGGACCCGGGGAGCTGTTTTTT	CASSPGLAGPGELFF
TRBD2	TRBJ2-1	TRBV6-6	.	TGTGCCAGCACCGGACTAGCGGCTAGCTCCTACAATGAGCAGTTCTTC	CASTGLAASSYNEQFF
TRBD1	TRBJ1-2	TRBV12-3/TRBV12-4	.	TGTGCCAGCAGGTGGGACAGGGAGGATGGCTACACCTTC	CASRWDREDGYTF
TRBD1	TRBJ1-5	TRBV6-2/TRBV6-3	.	TGTGCCAGCAGTTCTGCCCTTTCCTGGGGACAGGGGGTCGATCAGCCCCAGCATTTT	CASSSALSWGQGVDQPQHF
.	TRBJ2-7	TRBV29-1	.	TGCAGCGTTGAATCGCCAGGCCACTCCTACGAGCAGTACTTC	CSVESPGHSYEQYF
.	TRBJ1-6	TRBV27	.	TGTGCCAGCAGTTTGTCTAGCTCCTATAATTCACCCCTCCACTTT	CASSLSSSYNSPLHF
.	TRBJ1-4	TRBV27	.	TGTGCCAGCAGTTCCGGCCAGGGTAGGGATGAAAAACTGTTTTTT	CASSSGQGRDEKLFF
.	TRBJ1-1	TRBV10-3	.	TGTGCCATCAGAGGACGCGAGGGGAACACTGAAGCTTTCTTT	CAIRGREGNTEAFF
.	TRBJ2-4	TRBV5-4	.	TGTGCCAGCAGCTTGAGGGGGACCGACATTCAGTACTTC	CASSLRGTDIQYF
.	TRBJ2-5	TRBV7-2	.	TGTGCCAGCAGCCGGGAGTTTATGACCCAGTACTTC	CASSREFMTQYF
TRBD1	TRBJ1-2	TRBV5-5	.	TGTGCCAGCAGCTTGGACAGGGGGCCCTATGGCTACACCTTC	CASSLDRGPYGYTF
.	TRBJ1-4	TRBV13	.	TGTGCCAGCAGCTTAGGCCGGGGTACTGGCGCAACTAATGAAAAACTGTTTTTT	CASSLGRGTGATNEKLFF
TRBD2	TRBJ2-3	TRBV5-6	.	TGTGCCAGCAGCTTAGGACTAGCGGGAGTCGGCGATACGCAGTATTTT	CASSLGLAGVGDTQYF
TRBD1	TRBJ1-5	TRBV7-6	.	TGTGCCAGCAGCTTAGGTATCGGGGACAGGGTTGACCAGCCCCAGCATTTT	CASSLGIGDRVDQPQHF
TRBD2	TRBJ2-5	TRBV27	few	TGTGCCAGCCTTAGAGCGGGGGAAGAGACCCAGTACTTC	CASLRAGEETQYF
TRBD1	TRBJ1-1	TRBV7-9	.	TGTGCCAGCAGCTCTACGGACAGGGGATCGGGTGCTGAAGCTTTCTTT	CASSSTDRGSGAEAFF
.	TRBJ2-1	TRBV27	.	TGTGCCAGCAGCCCGATATGGCCCTACAATGAGCAGTTCTTC	CASSPIWPYNEQFF
.	TRBJ1-4	TRBV7-9	few	TGTGCCAGCAGCATCCAGTCAGGGGCGGTTAATGAAAAACTGTTTTTT	CASSIQSGAVNEKLFF
TRBD2	TRBJ2-1	TRBV5-4	.	TGTGCCAGCAGCTTGACTAGCGGGAGTCGCAATGAGCAGTTCTTC	CASSLTSGSRNEQFF
TRBD2	TRBJ2-7	TRBV3-1/TRBV3-2	.	TGTGCCAGCAGCCCCTCCCGCGGGGGGGCGAAAGGCTACGAGCAGTACTTC	CASSPSRGGAKGYEQYF
.	TRBJ1-2	TRBV30	.	TGTGCCTGGAGCGCCTCGGGGGAGGGCTACACCTTC	CAWSASGEGYTF
TRBD1	TRBJ2-1	TRBV7-3	.	TGTGCCAGCAGCTCGGGACAGTACAATGAGCAGTTCTTC	CASSSGQYNEQFF
.	TRBJ2-2	TRBV5-1	.	TGCGCCAGCAGCTTGGGGGTCAGCGTGGGCACCGGGGAGCTGTTTTTT	CASSLGVSVGTGELFF
TRBD1	TRBJ2-7	TRBV5-5	.	TGTGCCAGCACCGGACAGGGCAAGATCTACGAGCAGTACTTC	CASTGQGKIYEQYF
.	TRBJ1-5	TRBV11-3	.	TGTGCCAGCAGCCAGGGCGGGGACTGGGGAGGGTGGCCTAATCAGCCCCAGCATTTT	CASSQGGDWGGWPNQPQHF
.	TRBJ2-1	TRBV24-1	.	TGTGCCACCAGTGAGGCGGACTTCCCTCAGTTCTTC	CATSEADFPQFF
.	TRBJ2-3	TRBV4-3	.	TGCGCCAGCAGCCAGTTGGGAGTCACAGATACGCAGTATTTT	CASSQLGVTDTQYF
.	TRBJ2-1	TRBV27	once	TGTGCCAGCAGTTTGTGGGGCCAATACAATGAGCAGTTCTTC	CASSLWGQYNEQFF
.	TRBJ1-1	TRBV11-2	.	TGTGCCAGCAGCCAACGCCCGGACAGAGGGAACACTGAAGCTTTCTTT	CASSQRPDRGNTEAFF
.	TRBJ2-1	TRBV3-1/TRBV3-2	.	TGTGCCAGCAGCCAAGTCTTAAACAATGAGCAGTTCTTC	CASSQVLNNEQFF
.	TRBJ2-7	TRBV6-2/TRBV6-3	.	TGTGCCAGCAGTTACTCCGGAGGAACCTACGAGCAGTACTTC	CASSYSGGTYEQYF
.	TRBJ2-7	TRBV30	.	TGTGCCTGGAGCAACCTTGGGGCTTTCTACGAGCAGTACTTC	CAWSNLGAFYEQYF
TRBD2	TRBJ2-3	TRBV6-2/TRBV6-3	once	TGTGCCAGCAGTCCGGGACTAGATCCAGATACGCAGTATTTT	CASSPGLDPDTQYF
TRBD2	TRBJ2-3	TRBV5-8	.	TGTGCCAGCAGCTCCCTAACTAGCGGGGGCGCAGATACGCAGTATTTT	CASSSLTSGGADTQYF
TRBD2	TRBJ2-2	TRBV7-6	.	TGTGCCAGCAGCTTAGTTCCTAGCGGAGCGAACACCGGGGAGCTGTTTTTT	CASSLVPSGANTGELFF
TRBD2	TRBJ2-5	TRBV5-1	few	TGCGCCAGCAGCGAGAATAGCGGGAGGGCCGGAGAGACCCAGTACTTC	CASSENSGRAGETQYF
.	TRBJ1-1	TRBV5-1	.	TGCGCCAGCAGCTTGGTAGCGGGAGGGAACACTGAAGCTTTCTTT	CASSLVAGGNTEAFF
.	TRBJ2-3	TRBV7-9	.	TGTGCCAGCAGCAGCCTCGGTACGCAGTATTTT	CASSSLGTQYF
TRBD1	TRBJ1-4	TRBV4-1	once	TGCGCCAGCAGCCCCCCGGACAGGGTTTGGGAAAAACTGTTTTTT	CASSPPDRVWEKLFF
TRBD1	TRBJ1-1	TRBV6-2/TRBV6-3	.	TGTGCCAGCAGTCCCAGGGATTCGCGGACAGGGGAAGCTTTCTTT	CASSPRDSRTGEAFF
TRBD2	TRBJ2-1	TRBV10-3	.	TGTGCCATCAGTGAGCCGACGGGACTAGTAGGACACAATGAGCAGTTCTTC	CAISEPTGLVGHNEQFF
.	TRBJ2-5	TRBV30	.	TGTGCCCATAGAACAGGGTCAGAGACCCAGTACTTC	CAHRTGSETQYF